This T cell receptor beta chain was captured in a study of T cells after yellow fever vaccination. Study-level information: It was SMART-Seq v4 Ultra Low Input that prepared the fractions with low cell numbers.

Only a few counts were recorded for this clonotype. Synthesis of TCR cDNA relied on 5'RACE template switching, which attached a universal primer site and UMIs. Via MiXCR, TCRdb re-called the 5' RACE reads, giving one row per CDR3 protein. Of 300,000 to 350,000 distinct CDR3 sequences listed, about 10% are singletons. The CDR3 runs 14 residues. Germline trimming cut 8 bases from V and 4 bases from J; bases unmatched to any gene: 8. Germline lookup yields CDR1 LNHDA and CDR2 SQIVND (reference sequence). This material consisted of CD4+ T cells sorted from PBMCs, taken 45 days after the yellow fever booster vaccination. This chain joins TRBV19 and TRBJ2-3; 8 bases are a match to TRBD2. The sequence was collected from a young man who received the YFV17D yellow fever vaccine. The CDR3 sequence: CASGTGGRADTQYF. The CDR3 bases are TGTGCCAGTGGGACGGGGGGGCGAGCAGATACGCAGTATTTT.